The 26 T cell receptor beta chains presented below share a single source sample, sequenced in a study of high-grade serous ovarian cancer treatment subgroups. Tumor tissue was taken before any definitive surgery or chemotherapy was given. Some clones are missing from TCRdb's copy, which holds only in-frame ones; the method was immunoSEQ multiplex PCR. This table has fewer than 3,500 clones, 70% to 75% appearing once. Sample: tumor tissue. These receptors all stem from a human donor with high-grade serous ovarian cancer.

A single count supports this clone. V gene TRBV18 combines with J gene TRBJ2-4, with D possibly TRBD1 on 5 matching bases. The CDR3 runs 17 residues. The germline V gene has CDR1 KGHSH and CDR2 LQKENI. Trimming took 1 base from V and 10 from J, leaving 23 bases between them. The CDR3 reads CASSPLRGGQGVSIQYF. CDR3 bases: TGTGCCAGCTCACCACTCCGCGGTGGGCAGGGTGTTTCGATTCAGTACTTC. The full variable domain, completed using reference TRBV18 and TRBJ2-4, is NAGVMQNPRHLVRRRGQEARLRCSPMKGHSHVYWYRQLPEEGLKFMVYLQKENIIDESGMPKERFSAEFPKEGPSILRIQQVVRGDSAAYFCASSPLRGGQGVSIQYFGAGTRLSVL.

This sequence joins TRBV28 and TRBJ2-3, with 7 bases fitting TRBD2. Losses at the gene ends were 6 bases for V and 9 bases for J; bases not matched to a gene: 12. CDR1 is MDHEN and CDR2 is SYDVKM in the germline V gene. The CDR3 covers 14 residues. CDR3 residues: CASSLGGSGGTQYF. CDR3 DNA: TGTGCCAGCAGCCTGGGGGGGAGCGGAGGGACGCAGTATTTT.

The J gene is TRBJ2-1, the V gene TRBV30; D is possibly TRBD2 (5 bases). Per the germline V gene, CDR1 is GTSNPN and CDR2 is SVGIG (reference sequence). V lost 0 bases and J 7 bases, leaving 16 bases between the germline ends. This CDR3 has 15 residues. The CDR3 DNA follows: TGTGCCTGGAGTGTGAGCGGACTGCCGGGGAATGAGCAGTTCTTC. It encodes CAWSVSGLPGNEQFF.

The count of this clone is one. The rearrangement links TRBV27 to TRBJ2-2; no reliable D call. Germline CDR1 and CDR2: MNHEY and SMNVEV (reference sequence). The CDR3 runs to 13 residues. V was clipped by 3 bases and J by 4 bases, with 6 bases between them. The DNA for the CDR3 is TGTGCCAGCAGTTTCATCACCACCGGGGAGCTGTTTTTT. Encoded protein: CASSFITTGELFF.

By sample fraction, this clone is large. The CDR3 sequence: CASSPQGRPTYEQYF. CDR3 nucleotide sequence: TGTGCCAGCAGTCCCCAAGGGCGGCCCACGTACGAGCAGTACTTC. The J gene is TRBJ2-7, the V gene TRBV28; unclear D gene. The CDR3 length is 15 residues. Germline V gene data show CDR1 as MDHEN and CDR2 as SYDVKM. The ends were cut back, 5 bases at V and 4 bases at J, with 18 bases in the middle.

V is TRBV28 and J is TRBJ1-1, with D unresolved. Germline V lookup: CDR1 MDHEN, CDR2 SYDVKM. V shed 5 bases and J shed 1 base, with 14 bases lying between them. CDR3 size: 15 residues. In DNA form, the CDR3 reads TGTGCCAGCAGTCTCCCCGGGTCCCCGAACACTGAAGCTTTCTTT. Protein sequence: CASSLPGSPNTEAFF. The whole variable domain, remainder taken from reference TRBV28 and TRBJ1-1, is DVKVTQSSRYLVKRTGEKVFLECVQDMDHENMFWYRQDPGLGLRLIYFSYDVKMKEKGDIPEGYSVSREKKERFSLILESASTNQTSMYLCASSLPGSPNTEAFFGQGTRLTVV.

The chain couples TRBV5-8 to TRBJ1-5; D is possibly TRBD1 (6 bases). The CDR3 sequence is 16 residues long. Germline V gene data show CDR1 as SGHTS and CDR2 as YDEGEE. V was clipped by 0 bases and J by 1 base, with 11 bases between them. As DNA, the CDR3 is TGTGCCAGCAGCTTGGGGTCAGGGGCAAGCAATCAGCCCCAGCATTTT. Its translation is CASSLGSGASNQPQHF.

The J gene is TRBJ2-1, the V gene TRBV7-8; 8 positions agree with TRBD2. With 5 bases clipped from V and 9 bases from J, the junction kept 12 bases outside the gene matches. The germline gives CDR1 SGHVS, CDR2 FQNEAQ. The CDR3 contains 15 residues. The CDR3: CASSPGLDRSGEQFF. In DNA, the CDR3 is TGTGCCAGCAGCCCGGGACTAGATAGATCCGGTGAGCAGTTCTTC. The full variable domain, in which reference TRBV7-8 and TRBJ2-1 provide the parts outside the CDR3, is GAGVSQSPRYKVAKRGQDVALRCDPISGHVSLFWYQQALGQGPEFLTYFQNEAQLDKSGLPSDRFFAERPEGSVSTLKIQRTQQEDSAVYLCASSPGLDRSGEQFFGPGTRLTVL.

The chain uses TRBV28 and TRBJ2-7; no clear D gene. Germline lookup yields CDR1 MDHEN and CDR2 SYDVKM. The ends were cut back, 5 bases at V and 1 base at J, with 15 bases in the middle. The CDR3 covers 15 residues. This CDR3 is CASSIETRPSYEQYF. The CDR3 DNA is TGTGCCAGCAGTATCGAGACGAGACCTTCCTACGAGCAGTACTTC.

The count of this clone is one. This chain links TRBV27 with TRBJ2-7; 9 bases line up with TRBD1. The CDR3 is made up of 14 amino acids. Germline V lookup: CDR1 MNHEY, CDR2 SMNVEV (reference sequence). The ends lost 10 bases at V and 6 bases at J; junction bases unmatched: 13. The CDR3 region is CATRPTGGRGEQYF. CDR3 nucleotide sequence: TGTGCCACCCGACCGACAGGGGGAAGAGGCGAGCAGTACTTC.

The J gene is TRBJ2-7, the V gene TRBV28; a weak D match, TRBD2 (5 bases). Germline V gives CDR1 MDHEN, CDR2 SYDVKM. CDR3 length equals 15 residues. Deletions cut 6 bases from V and 2 bases from J, with 17 bases between. This CDR3 is CASRADGNPPYEQYF. As DNA, the CDR3 is TGTGCCAGCAGGGCCGACGGGAACCCCCCCTACGAGCAGTACTTC.

Remarks on this clone: The same CDR3 arises from other DNA sequences in this sample as well. This rearrangement joins TRBV5-4 to TRBJ2-3, with a tentative D call TRBD1 (6 bases). V lost 1 base to trimming and J lost 0 bases, with 6 bases between them. This CDR3 comprises 14 residues. Germline V CDR1 and CDR2: SGHNT, YYREEE (reference sequence). The CDR3 DNA reads TGTGCCAGCAGCTTGAGGGGGAGCACAGATACGCAGTATTTT. It translates to CASSLRGSTDTQYF.

This chain links TRBV28 with TRBJ2-7, with D hard to call. The V gene's germline CDR1 is MDHEN and CDR2 SYDVKM. V was pared by 3 bases and J by 2 bases, with 14 bases between. The CDR3 has 15 residues. The CDR3 is CASSFPSAPPYEQYF. As DNA, the CDR3 is TGTGCCAGCAGTTTCCCCTCGGCCCCCCCCTACGAGCAGTACTTC.

The V gene is TRBV5-1, the J gene TRBJ2-1, with D possibly being TRBD2 (6 bases). V lost 8 bases and J 2 bases, leaving 14 bases between the germline ends. CDR1 and CDR2 (germline): SGHRS, YFSETQ. This CDR3 comprises 14 residues. This CDR3 is CASSSLATYNEQFF. CDR3 bases: TGCGCCAGTTCCTCACTAGCTACCTACAATGAGCAGTTCTTC.

V gene TRBV5-4 combines with J gene TRBJ1-6; 9 nucleotides align to TRBD1. This CDR3 has 15 amino acids. The junction had 3 bases not matched to a gene; V was cut back by 0 bases and J by 8 bases. The germline V gene encodes CDR1 SGHNT and CDR2 YYREEE (reference sequence). In nucleotides, the CDR3 is TGTGCCAGCAGCTTGGGGGACAGGGTGGATTCACCCCTCCACTTT. Its translation: CASSLGDRVDSPLHF.

This chain links TRBV30 with TRBJ2-7; D is unclear. V gave up 2 bases and J gave up 3 bases, with 8 bases separating them. The CDR3 extends over 12 amino acids. The germline gives CDR1 GTSNPN, CDR2 SVGIG (reference sequence). CDR3 DNA sequence: TGTGCCTGGAGTTCCTGGGACTACGAGCAGTACTTC. Protein product: CAWSSWDYEQYF.

In its sample, this clone was seen a few times. This sequence joins TRBV7-9 and TRBJ1-1, with 8 bases matching TRBD1. This CDR3 contains 15 residues. V shed 5 bases and J 4 bases; nucleotides not matched to a gene: 9. Germline V CDR1 and CDR2: SEHNR, FQNEAQ (reference sequence). The CDR3 here is CASSPRGQGITEAFF. The CDR3 DNA follows: TGTGCCAGCAGCCCCCGAGGACAGGGCATCACTGAAGCTTTCTTT. The full variable domain, completed using reference TRBV7-9 and TRBJ1-1, is DTGVSQNPRHKITKRGQNVTFRCDPISEHNRLYWYRQTLGQGPEFLTYFQNEAQLEKSRLLSDRFSAERPKGSFSTLEIQRTEQGDSAMYLCASSPRGQGITEAFFGQGTRLTVV.

The CDR3 is CAWSEGQGTGELFF. CDR3 in DNA: TGTGCCTGGAGTGAAGGACAGGGCACCGGGGAGCTGTTTTTT. The genes are TRBV30 and TRBJ2-2, with 8 bases fitting TRBD1. V lost 1 base to trimming and J lost 4 bases; unmatched junction nucleotides: 2. There are 14 residues in the CDR3. CDR1 and CDR2 from the germline V gene are GTSNPN and SVGIG (reference sequence).

This chain links TRBV28 with TRBJ1-2; D is undetermined. The CDR3 is 14 residues long. Between the trimmed V and J ends, which lost 5 bases and 2 bases, there was a span of 12 bases. CDR1 MDHEN and CDR2 SYDVKM come from the germline V gene. The CDR3 protein is CASSTPGENYGYTF. The CDR3 DNA is TGTGCCAGCAGTACCCCAGGCGAGAACTATGGCTACACCTTC.

The V and J genes are TRBV30 and TRBJ2-5; TRBD2 aligns across 7 bases. Trimming took 0 bases from V and 5 from J; bases not matched to a gene: 6. Germline V gene data show CDR1 as GTSNPN and CDR2 as SVGIG (reference sequence). CDR3 length: 14 residues. CDR3 sequence reads: CAWSVLAQWETQYF. In DNA form, the CDR3 reads TGTGCCTGGAGTGTACTAGCGCAGTGGGAGACCCAGTACTTC.

The gene calls are TRBV5-1 and TRBJ2-5, with 9 bases matching TRBD1. V gave up 5 bases and J gave up 6 bases; unmatched junction bases: 11. CDR1 is SGHRS, CDR2 YFSETQ, per germline. CDR3 length: 15 amino acids. CDR3 region: CASRRGTGSSQTQYF. The CDR3 DNA is TGCGCCAGCAGACGTGGGACAGGGAGTTCACAGACCCAGTACTTC.

This clone was picked up a small number of times. This chain joins TRBV28 and TRBJ2-1, with TRBD2 as a possible D gene (5 bases). Germline V CDR1 and CDR2: MDHEN, SYDVKM. This CDR3 comprises 15 residues. V was shortened by 6 bases and J by 9 bases, with 21 bases between the two germline ends. CDR3 in DNA: TGTGCCAGCAGCCTCCCCGGGGTACCATCGGGTGAGCAGTTCTTC. Protein sequence: CASSLPGVPSGEQFF.

The chain is built from TRBV28 and TRBJ2-3; a weak D match, TRBD2 (6 bases). Germline V gene data show CDR1 as MDHEN and CDR2 as SYDVKM. Between the trimmed V and J ends, which lost 6 bases and 2 bases, there was a span of 15 bases. The CDR3 is made up of 15 amino acids. CDR3 sequence: CASSPPGRPTDTQYF. In nucleotides, the CDR3 is TGTGCCAGCAGCCCTCCCGGGAGACCCACAGATACGCAGTATTTT.

This clone was counted a few times. The chain uses TRBV27 and TRBJ1-5, with D perhaps matching TRBD1 (5 bases). Germline V lookup: CDR1 MNHEY, CDR2 SMNVEV (reference sequence). The CDR3 length is 14 residues. The V end was cut by 6 bases, the J end by 3 bases, with 12 bases between. CDR3 amino acids: CASSPRRVNQPQHF. The CDR3, as DNA: TGTGCCAGCAGCCCTCGCAGGGTCAATCAGCCCCAGCATTTT.

Regarding this clone: Other DNA sequences of this sample code for an identical CDR3. The gene calls are TRBV28 and TRBJ1-4; 7 bases align to TRBD1. Germline CDR1 reads MDHEN; CDR2 reads SYDVKM. With 5 bases clipped from V and 5 bases from J, the junction kept 8 bases outside the gene matches. The CDR3 is 15 residues long. The CDR3 DNA reads TGTGCCAGCAGTATTCCGGGACAGCCGAATGAAAAACTGTTTTTT. It encodes CASSIPGQPNEKLFF.

This clone was picked up one time. The CDR3 DNA reads TGTGCCAGCAGCTTACTTGGTTGGGCAGGGGAGTACCAAGAGACCCAGTACTTC. Its translation: CASSLLGWAGEYQETQYF. The gene calls are TRBV7-6 and TRBJ2-5; a possible D gene is TRBD1 (6 bases). The CDR3 sequence is 18 residues long. The V end was cut by 2 bases, the J end by 0 bases, with 19 bases between. Germline V lookup: CDR1 SGHVS, CDR2 FNYEAQ.